Listed below are T cell receptor beta chains from one sample, sequenced in a study of human T cells and chemical hapten exposure. From the RACE reads, TCRdb called clonotypes with MiXCR, one entry per CDR3 protein. The sample records about 350,000 distinct CDR3 sequences, around 5.5% being singletons. The source was whole blood, collected in connection with sensitization to the hapten diphenylcyclopropenone (DPC). Receptors were obtained from a woman aged 18-29 years with alopecia areata. Some clones in this sample may be carry-over from other donors' samples. Each CDR3 is given with its conserved first and last residue. The order of the fields is CDR3 protein, CDR3 DNA, J gene, CDR3 length, clone size, D gene, V gene. The D gene is left open where the match is weak. Rows may omit the clone size; those that give it use once, few, many or a size class.

CDR3: CASSPMRGSGNQPQHF
DNA: TGTGCCAGCAGCCCCATGAGGGGAAGCGGCAATCAGCCCCAGCATTTT
J: TRBJ1-5
length: 16
size: few
D: -
V: TRBV7-2

CDR3: CASSQEGQGANVENSPLHF
DNA: TGCGCCAGCAGCCAAGAAGGACAGGGGGCCAATGTGGAGAATTCACCCCTCCACTTT
J: TRBJ1-6
length: 19
size: -
D: TRBD1
V: TRBV4-1

CDR3: CASSPSGGAESGELFF
DNA: TGTGCCAGCAGCCCCTCCGGGGGGGCCGAGTCCGGGGAGCTGTTTTTT
J: TRBJ2-2
length: 16
size: few
D: TRBD2
V: TRBV7-2

CDR3: CSVALTVNTEAFF
DNA: TGCAGCGTCGCATTGACAGTGAACACTGAAGCTTTCTTT
J: TRBJ1-1
length: 13
size: -
D: -
V: TRBV29-1

CDR3: CASSSPGGANEQFF
DNA: TGTGCCAGCAGTTCACCCGGGGGAGCTAATGAGCAGTTCTTC
J: TRBJ2-1
length: 14
size: many
D: -
V: TRBV28

CDR3: CASRDFSLTDTQYF
DNA: TGTGCCAGCAGGGATTTCAGTCTCACAGATACGCAGTATTTT
J: TRBJ2-3
length: 14
size: few
D: -
V: TRBV6-6

CDR3: CASIGLQTGEKLFF
DNA: TGTGCCAGCATTGGACTCCAGACCGGGGAAAAACTGTTTTTT
J: TRBJ1-4
length: 14
size: -
D: -
V: TRBV6-6

CDR3: CASSQDSETGYYEQYF
DNA: TGCGCCAGCAGCCAAGATAGCGAAACGGGGTACTACGAGCAGTACTTC
J: TRBJ2-7
length: 16
size: many
D: -
V: TRBV4-3

CDR3: CASSLEGYKTDTQYF
DNA: TGCGCCAGCAGCTTGGAGGGGTATAAGACAGATACGCAGTATTTT
J: TRBJ2-3
length: 15
size: once
D: -
V: TRBV5-1

CDR3: CASNNGVNTEAFF
DNA: TGTGCCAGCAACAACGGGGTAAACACTGAAGCTTTCTTT
J: TRBJ1-1
length: 13
size: few
D: -
V: TRBV25-1

CDR3: CASSLSRGWRSYNEQFF
DNA: TGCGCCAGCAGCCTCTCCAGAGGGTGGCGCTCCTACAATGAGCAGTTCTTC
J: TRBJ2-1
length: 17
size: few
D: -
V: TRBV4-1

CDR3: CASSPRTRGGGNTDTQYF
DNA: TGCGCCAGCAGCCCCCGTACGAGAGGCGGGGGTAACACAGATACGCAGTATTTT
J: TRBJ2-3
length: 18
size: many
D: TRBD2
V: TRBV5-1

CDR3: CSVDDRARLWGGYTF
DNA: TGCAGCGTCGACGACAGGGCCCGTCTTTGGGGTGGCTACACCTTC
J: TRBJ1-2
length: 15
size: many
D: TRBD1
V: TRBV29-1

CDR3: CSALGGGYEQYF
DNA: TGCAGCGCTCTGGGTGGGGGATACGAGCAGTACTTC
J: TRBJ2-7
length: 12
size: few
D: -
V: TRBV29-1

CDR3: CASSLTAETQYF
DNA: TGTGCCAGCAGCTTAACGGCGGAGACCCAGTACTTC
J: TRBJ2-5
length: 12
size: many
D: -
V: TRBV7-9

CDR3: CASSLSGTGDEKLFF
DNA: TGTGCCAGCAGCTTATCCGGGACAGGGGACGAAAAACTGTTTTTT
J: TRBJ1-4
length: 15
size: -
D: TRBD1
V: TRBV7-6

CDR3: CASSLGLQQGGNQPQHF
DNA: TGTGCCAGCAGCTTAGGTCTACAGCAGGGTGGAAATCAGCCCCAGCATTTT
J: TRBJ1-5
length: 17
size: -
D: -
V: TRBV7-9

CDR3: CATSLLGREQFF
DNA: TGTGCCACCAGTCTTCTGGGGCGTGAGCAGTTCTTC
J: TRBJ2-1
length: 12
size: few
D: -
V: TRBV24-1

CDR3: CASSLGGGFSYNEQFF
DNA: TGTGCCAGCAGCTTGGGGGGAGGCTTCTCCTACAATGAGCAGTTCTTC
J: TRBJ2-1
length: 16
size: many
D: -
V: TRBV7-6

CDR3: CASSPQTDQGTQYF
DNA: TGTGCCAGCTCACCACAAACAGATCAAGGGACCCAGTACTTC
J: TRBJ2-5
length: 14
size: -
D: -
V: TRBV18

CDR3: CASSREGGTNEKLFF
DNA: TGTGCCAGCAGCCGGGAGGGAGGAACTAATGAAAAACTGTTTTTT
J: TRBJ1-4
length: 15
size: many
D: -
V: TRBV12-3/TRBV12-4

CDR3: CASSSSGGYLNEQFF
DNA: TGTGCCAGCAGTTCTAGCGGGGGTTACCTCAATGAGCAGTTCTTC
J: TRBJ2-1
length: 15
size: -
D: TRBD2
V: TRBV7-2

CDR3: CASSQAPEKKQYF
DNA: TGCGCCAGCAGCCAAGCGCCCGAGAAGAAGCAGTATTTT
J: TRBJ2-3
length: 13
size: few
D: -
V: TRBV4-1

CDR3: CASSLQSRTVTQYF
DNA: TGTGCCAGCAGTTTACAGTCTAGGACGGTGACCCAGTACTTC
J: TRBJ2-5
length: 14
size: few
D: -
V: TRBV12-3/TRBV12-4

CDR3: CSVELTPQAYGYTF
DNA: TGCAGCGTTGAACTGACCCCGCAAGCCTATGGCTACACCTTC
J: TRBJ1-2
length: 14
size: few
D: -
V: TRBV29-1

CDR3: CASSQGNFGEQFF
DNA: TGTGCCAGCAGCCAAGGTAACTTTGGAGAGCAGTTCTTC
J: TRBJ2-1
length: 13
size: many
D: -
V: TRBV3-1

CDR3: CASSPRQDNTGELFF
DNA: TGTGCCAGCTCACCACGGCAGGATAACACCGGGGAGCTGTTTTTT
J: TRBJ2-2
length: 15
size: few
D: -
V: TRBV18

CDR3: CASSPGGQRSYEQYF
DNA: TGCGCCAGCAGCCCGGGGGGACAGAGATCCTACGAGCAGTACTTC
J: TRBJ2-7
length: 15
size: -
D: -
V: TRBV5-1

CDR3: CAKRDPGRVVGADTQYF
DNA: TGTGCCAAAAGAGATCCGGGACGCGTCGTGGGGGCAGATACGCAGTATTTT
J: TRBJ2-3
length: 17
size: many
D: -
V: TRBV7-3

CDR3: CASSQGPDSGNTIYF
DNA: TGTGCCAGCAGCCAGGGACCGGACTCTGGAAACACCATATATTTT
J: TRBJ1-3
length: 15
size: -
D: -
V: TRBV12-3/TRBV12-4

CDR3: CASSQTGVSNSPLHF
DNA: TGTGCCAGCAGTCAAACGGGGGTGAGCAATTCACCCCTCCACTTT
J: TRBJ1-6
length: 15
size: few
D: -
V: TRBV6-6

CDR3: CSARGDRGGQPQHF
DNA: TGCAGTGCTAGAGGGGACAGGGGAGGACAGCCCCAGCATTTT
J: TRBJ1-5
length: 14
size: many
D: TRBD1
V: TRBV20-1

CDR3: CASSTYGGGLGTDTQYF
DNA: TGTGCCAGCAGTACCTATGGGGGGGGGCTCGGCACAGATACGCAGTATTTT
J: TRBJ2-3
length: 17
size: many
D: -
V: TRBV6-2/TRBV6-3

CDR3: CASSQLTGAGANVLTF
DNA: TGCGCCAGCAGCCAACTAACAGGGGCTGGGGCCAACGTCCTGACTTTC
J: TRBJ2-6
length: 16
size: many
D: TRBD1
V: TRBV4-3

CDR3: CSARLSEDYNSPLHF
DNA: TGCAGTGCTAGACTAAGCGAAGACTATAATTCACCCCTCCACTTT
J: TRBJ1-6
length: 15
size: many
D: -
V: TRBV20-1

CDR3: CASSEDAGTEAFF
DNA: TGTGCCAGCAGTGAAGACGCGGGCACTGAAGCTTTCTTT
J: TRBJ1-1
length: 13
size: -
D: -
V: TRBV2

CDR3: CASSGTGQSYEQYF
DNA: TGTGCCAGCTCTGGTACGGGACAGTCCTACGAGCAGTACTTC
J: TRBJ2-7
length: 14
size: few
D: TRBD1
V: TRBV2

CDR3: CASSYTPLDRNSPLHF
DNA: TGTGCCAGCAGTTACACTCCGCTAGACAGAAATTCACCCCTCCACTTT
J: TRBJ1-6
length: 16
size: few
D: -
V: TRBV6-6

CDR3: CASSQEPSGREQYF
DNA: TGTGCCAGCAGCCAAGAACCTAGCGGTAGGGAGCAGTACTTC
J: TRBJ2-7
length: 14
size: few
D: TRBD2
V: TRBV3-1

CDR3: CASSPRTGTGVLETQYF
DNA: TGTGCCAGCTCACCACGGACCGGGACAGGGGTTTTAGAGACCCAGTACTTC
J: TRBJ2-5
length: 17
size: -
D: TRBD1
V: TRBV18

CDR3: CASSQVVLGGEQYF
DNA: TGTGCCAGCAGCCAAGTCGTATTGGGAGGGGAGCAGTACTTC
J: TRBJ2-7
length: 14
size: -
D: TRBD2
V: TRBV3-1

CDR3: CAINPLGQDEPNYGYTF
DNA: TGTGCCATCAACCCCCTAGGACAGGACGAACCCAACTATGGCTACACCTTC
J: TRBJ1-2
length: 17
size: many
D: TRBD1
V: TRBV10-3

CDR3: CATSVPGTDTQYF
DNA: TGTGCCACTAGCGTCCCCGGGACAGATACGCAGTATTTT
J: TRBJ2-3
length: 13
size: few
D: -
V: TRBV15

CDR3: CASRTATNEKLFF
DNA: TGTGCCAGCAGGACAGCAACTAATGAAAAACTGTTTTTT
J: TRBJ1-4
length: 13
size: few
D: -
V: TRBV2

CDR3: CASSYGEGVTEAFF
DNA: TGTGCCAGCAGTTACGGAGAGGGTGTGACTGAAGCTTTCTTT
J: TRBJ1-1
length: 14
size: -
D: -
V: TRBV6-5

CDR3: CATDRGHSGANVLTF
DNA: TGTGCCACCGACAGGGGACACTCTGGGGCCAACGTCCTGACTTTC
J: TRBJ2-6
length: 15
size: -
D: TRBD1
V: TRBV6-2/TRBV6-3

CDR3: CASSSDPSNEQFF
DNA: TGTGCCAGCAGCTCAGACCCGTCCAATGAGCAGTTCTTC
J: TRBJ2-1
length: 13
size: few
D: -
V: TRBV11-3

CDR3: CASSVRGGRSGNTIYF
DNA: TGTGCCAGCAGCGTCAGGGGAGGCCGCTCTGGAAACACCATATATTTT
J: TRBJ1-3
length: 16
size: many
D: -
V: TRBV9

CDR3: CASSQHLGGGIDTQYF
DNA: TGCGCCAGCAGCCAACATCTTGGAGGGGGCATAGATACGCAGTATTTT
J: TRBJ2-3
length: 16
size: many
D: -
V: TRBV4-3